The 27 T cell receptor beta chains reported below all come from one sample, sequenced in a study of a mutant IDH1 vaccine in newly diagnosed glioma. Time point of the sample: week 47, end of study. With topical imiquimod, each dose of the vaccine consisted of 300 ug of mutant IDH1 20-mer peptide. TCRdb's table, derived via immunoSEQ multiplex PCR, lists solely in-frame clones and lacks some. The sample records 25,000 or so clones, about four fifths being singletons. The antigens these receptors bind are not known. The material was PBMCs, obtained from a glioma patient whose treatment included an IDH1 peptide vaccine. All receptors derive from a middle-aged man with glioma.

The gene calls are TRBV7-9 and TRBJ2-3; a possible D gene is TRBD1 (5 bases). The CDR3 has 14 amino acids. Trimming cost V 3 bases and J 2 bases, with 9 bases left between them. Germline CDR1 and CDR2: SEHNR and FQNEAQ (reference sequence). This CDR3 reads CASSFHGHTDTQYF. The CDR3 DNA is TGTGCCAGCAGCTTCCATGGACACACAGATACGCAGTATTTT.

CDR3 residues: CASSLFDTGELFF. The DNA for the CDR3 is TGTGCCAGCAGCTTATTCGACACCGGGGAGCTGTTTTTT. The rearrangement links TRBV7-9 to TRBJ2-2, with no clear D. There are 13 residues in the CDR3. V was trimmed by 2 bases and J by 3 bases, leaving 4 bases between them. Germline values: CDR1 SEHNR, CDR2 FQNEAQ (reference sequence). Supplemented by reference TRBV7-9 and TRBJ2-2, the full variable domain reads DTGVSQNPRHKITKRGQNVTFRCDPISEHNRLYWYRQTLGQGPEFLTYFQNEAQLEKSRLLSDRFSAERPKGSFSTLEIQRTEQGDSAMYLCASSLFDTGELFFGEGSRLTVL.

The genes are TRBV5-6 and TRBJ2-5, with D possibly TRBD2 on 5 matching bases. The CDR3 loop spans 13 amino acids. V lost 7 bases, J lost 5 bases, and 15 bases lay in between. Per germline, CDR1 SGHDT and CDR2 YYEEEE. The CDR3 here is CASRNPGVETQYF. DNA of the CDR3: TGTGCCAGCCGAAACCCCGGGGTGGAGACCCAGTACTTC.

The CDR3 spells CASKSHPWGEETQYF. The CDR3 nucleotides read TGTGCCAGCAAGAGCCACCCCTGGGGTGAAGAGACCCAGTACTTC. J is TRBJ2-5 and V is TRBV6-1; D is unclear. Per the germline V gene, CDR1 is MNHNS and CDR2 is SASEGT. CDR3 size: 15 residues. Trimming took 7 bases from V and 3 from J, leaving 18 bases between them.

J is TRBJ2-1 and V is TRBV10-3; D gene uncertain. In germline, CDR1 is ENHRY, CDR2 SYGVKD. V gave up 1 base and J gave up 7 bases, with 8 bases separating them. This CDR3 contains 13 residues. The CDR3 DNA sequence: TGTGCCATCAGTGAGTACCTGGAAAATGAGCAGTTCTTC. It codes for CAISEYLENEQFF.

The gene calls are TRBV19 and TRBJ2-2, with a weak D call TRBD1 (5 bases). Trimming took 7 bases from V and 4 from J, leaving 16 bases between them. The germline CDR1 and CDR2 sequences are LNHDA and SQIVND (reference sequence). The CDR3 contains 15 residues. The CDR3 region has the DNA TGTGCCAGTAACTATAGACGGACAATCACCGGGGAGCTGTTTTTT. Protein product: CASNYRRTITGELFF.

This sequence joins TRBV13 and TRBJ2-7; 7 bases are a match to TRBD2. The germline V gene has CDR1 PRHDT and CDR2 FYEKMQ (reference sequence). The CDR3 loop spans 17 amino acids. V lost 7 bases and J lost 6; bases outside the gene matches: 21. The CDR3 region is CASTGRGLADPGGEQYF. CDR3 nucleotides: TGTGCCAGCACCGGTAGGGGTCTAGCGGACCCGGGAGGCGAGCAGTACTTC.

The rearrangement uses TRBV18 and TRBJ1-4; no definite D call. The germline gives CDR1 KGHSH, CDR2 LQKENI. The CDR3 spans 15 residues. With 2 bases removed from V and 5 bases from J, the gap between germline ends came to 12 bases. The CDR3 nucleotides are TGTGCCAGCTCACCATCGCGGACCCGAAATGAAAAACTGTTTTTT. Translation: CASSPSRTRNEKLFF.

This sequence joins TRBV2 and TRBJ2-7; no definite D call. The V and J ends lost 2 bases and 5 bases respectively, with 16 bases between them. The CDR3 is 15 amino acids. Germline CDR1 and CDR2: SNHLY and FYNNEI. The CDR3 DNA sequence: TGTGCCAGCAGTGAACAAGTCCTATTTTCTCACGAGCAGTACTTC. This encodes CASSEQVLFSHEQYF.

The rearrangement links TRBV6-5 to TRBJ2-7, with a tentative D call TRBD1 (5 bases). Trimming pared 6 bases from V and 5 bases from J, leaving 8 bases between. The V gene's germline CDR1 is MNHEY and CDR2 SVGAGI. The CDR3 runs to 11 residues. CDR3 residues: CASRSRDEQYF. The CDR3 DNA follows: TGTGCCAGCAGGTCCAGGGACGAGCAGTACTTC.

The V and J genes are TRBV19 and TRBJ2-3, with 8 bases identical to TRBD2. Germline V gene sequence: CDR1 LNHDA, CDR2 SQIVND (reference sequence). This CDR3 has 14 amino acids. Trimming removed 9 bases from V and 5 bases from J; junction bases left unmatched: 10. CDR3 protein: CARGLPSGRDTQYF. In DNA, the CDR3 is TGTGCCAGAGGCCTCCCTAGCGGGCGAGATACGCAGTATTTT. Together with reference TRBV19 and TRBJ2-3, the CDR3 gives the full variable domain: DGGITQSPKYLFRKEGQNVTLSCEQNLNHDAMYWYRQDPGQGLRLIYYSQIVNDFQKGDIAEGYSVSREKKESFPLTVTSAQKNPTAFYLCARGLPSGRDTQYFGPGTRLTVL.

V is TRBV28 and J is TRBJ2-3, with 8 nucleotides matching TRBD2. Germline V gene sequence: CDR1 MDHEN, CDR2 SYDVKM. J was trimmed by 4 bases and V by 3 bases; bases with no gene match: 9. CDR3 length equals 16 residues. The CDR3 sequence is CASSFPPSGSSDTQYF. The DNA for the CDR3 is TGTGCCAGCAGTTTCCCGCCCAGCGGGAGCTCAGATACGCAGTATTTT.

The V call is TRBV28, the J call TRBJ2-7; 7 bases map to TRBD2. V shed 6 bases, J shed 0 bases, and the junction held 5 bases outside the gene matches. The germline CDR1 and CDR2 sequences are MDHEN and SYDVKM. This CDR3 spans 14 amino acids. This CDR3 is CASRMTGGSYEQYF. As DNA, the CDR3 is TGTGCCAGCAGGATGACGGGGGGCTCCTACGAGCAGTACTTC. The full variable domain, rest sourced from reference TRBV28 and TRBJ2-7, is DVKVTQSSRYLVKRTGEKVFLECVQDMDHENMFWYRQDPGLGLRLIYFSYDVKMKEKGDIPEGYSVSREKKERFSLILESASTNQTSMYLCASRMTGGSYEQYFGPGTRLTVT.

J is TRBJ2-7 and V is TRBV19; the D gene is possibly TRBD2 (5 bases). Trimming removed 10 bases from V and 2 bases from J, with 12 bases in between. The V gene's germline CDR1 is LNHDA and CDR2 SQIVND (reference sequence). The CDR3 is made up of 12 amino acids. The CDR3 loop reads CAKKGATYEQYF. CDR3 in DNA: TGTGCCAAAAAGGGAGCGACCTACGAGCAGTACTTC.

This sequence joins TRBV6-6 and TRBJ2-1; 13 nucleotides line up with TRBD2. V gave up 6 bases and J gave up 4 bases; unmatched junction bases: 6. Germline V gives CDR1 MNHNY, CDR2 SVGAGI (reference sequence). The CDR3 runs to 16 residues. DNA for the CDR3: TGTGCCAGCAGACGTGGGACTAGCGGGATGTACAATGAGCAGTTCTTC. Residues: CASRRGTSGMYNEQFF.

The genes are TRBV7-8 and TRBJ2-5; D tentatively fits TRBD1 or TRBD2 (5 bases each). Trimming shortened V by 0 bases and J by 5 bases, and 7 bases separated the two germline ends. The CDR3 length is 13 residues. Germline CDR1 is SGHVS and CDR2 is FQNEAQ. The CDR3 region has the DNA TGTGCCAGCAGCTTAGCGGGACCGGAGACCCAGTACTTC. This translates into CASSLAGPETQYF.

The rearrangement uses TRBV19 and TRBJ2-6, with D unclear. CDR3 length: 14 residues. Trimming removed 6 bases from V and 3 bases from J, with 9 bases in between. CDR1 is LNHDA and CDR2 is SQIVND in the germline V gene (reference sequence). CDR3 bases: TGTGCCAGTAGGTCCCCGGGTGGGGCCAACGTCCTGACTTTC. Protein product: CASRSPGGANVLTF.

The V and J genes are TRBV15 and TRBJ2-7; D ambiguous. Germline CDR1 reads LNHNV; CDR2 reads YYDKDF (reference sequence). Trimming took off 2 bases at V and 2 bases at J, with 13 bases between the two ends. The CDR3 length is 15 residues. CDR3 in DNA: TGTGCCACCAGCAGAAGTTCGCAGCAAACCTACGAGCAGTACTTC. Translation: CATSRSSQQTYEQYF.

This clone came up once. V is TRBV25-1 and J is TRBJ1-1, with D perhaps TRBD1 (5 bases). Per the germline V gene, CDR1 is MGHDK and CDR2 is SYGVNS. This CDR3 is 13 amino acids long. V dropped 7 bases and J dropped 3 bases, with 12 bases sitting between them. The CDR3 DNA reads TGTGCCAGCATCAGGGTGGGGGACACTGAAGCTTTCTTT. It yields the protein CASIRVGDTEAFF.

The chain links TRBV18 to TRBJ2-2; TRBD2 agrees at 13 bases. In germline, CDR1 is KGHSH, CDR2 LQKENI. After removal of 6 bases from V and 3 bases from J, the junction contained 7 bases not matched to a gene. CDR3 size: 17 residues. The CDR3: CASSMTGTSGDTGELFF. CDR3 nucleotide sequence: TGTGCCAGCTCGATGACCGGGACTAGCGGGGACACCGGGGAGCTGTTTTTT.

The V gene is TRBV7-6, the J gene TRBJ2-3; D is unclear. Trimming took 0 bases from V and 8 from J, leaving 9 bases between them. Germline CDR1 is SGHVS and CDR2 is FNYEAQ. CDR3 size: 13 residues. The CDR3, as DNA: TGTGCCAGCAGCTTAGCGCGCGAAGGTACGCAGTATTTT. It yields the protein CASSLAREGTQYF.

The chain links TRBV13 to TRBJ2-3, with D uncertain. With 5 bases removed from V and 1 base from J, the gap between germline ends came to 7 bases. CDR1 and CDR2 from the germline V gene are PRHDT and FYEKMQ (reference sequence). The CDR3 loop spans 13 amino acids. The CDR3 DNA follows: TGTGCCAGCAGCCCTGAGGGCACAGATACGCAGTATTTT. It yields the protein CASSPEGTDTQYF.

CDR3 nucleotide sequence: TGCGCCAGCAACCTTGGGCTGAGGACAGGCAACACCGGGGAGCTGTTTTTT. Amino acids: CASNLGLRTGNTGELFF. The chain uses TRBV5-1 and TRBJ2-2, with 7 bases lining up with TRBD1. CDR1 SGHRS and CDR2 YFSETQ come from the germline V gene. With V trimmed by 6 bases and J by 2 bases, 13 bases remained unmatched. This CDR3 comprises 17 residues.

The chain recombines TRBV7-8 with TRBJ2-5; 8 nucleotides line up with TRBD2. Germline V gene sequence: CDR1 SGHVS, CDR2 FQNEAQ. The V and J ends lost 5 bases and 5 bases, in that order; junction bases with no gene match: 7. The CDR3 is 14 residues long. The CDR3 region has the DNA TGTGCCAGCAGCGACCCGGGACTAGGCGAGACCCAGTACTTC. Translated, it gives CASSDPGLGETQYF.

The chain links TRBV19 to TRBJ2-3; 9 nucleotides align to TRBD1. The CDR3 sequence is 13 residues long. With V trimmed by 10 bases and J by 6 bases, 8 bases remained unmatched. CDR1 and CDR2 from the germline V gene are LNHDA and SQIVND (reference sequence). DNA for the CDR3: TGTGCCACTGACAGGGGGTCGGGGGATACGCAGTATTTT. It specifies CATDRGSGDTQYF.

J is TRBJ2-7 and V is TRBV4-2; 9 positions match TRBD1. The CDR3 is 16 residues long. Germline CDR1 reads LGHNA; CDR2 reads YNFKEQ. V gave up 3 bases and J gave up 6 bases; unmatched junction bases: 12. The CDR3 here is CASSQNPQGAQAEQYF. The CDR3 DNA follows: TGTGCCAGCAGCCAGAATCCACAGGGGGCGCAGGCCGAGCAGTACTTC.

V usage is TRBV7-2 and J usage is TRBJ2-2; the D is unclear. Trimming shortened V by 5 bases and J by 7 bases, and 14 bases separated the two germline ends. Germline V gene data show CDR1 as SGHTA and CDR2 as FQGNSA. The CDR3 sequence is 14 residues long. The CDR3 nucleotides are TGTGCCAGCAGCGGAACTGGGGTTGGCGGGGAGCTGTTTTTT. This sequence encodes CASSGTGVGGELFF.